The rows below give T cell receptor beta chains drawn from one sample of a study of blood T cell repertoires in COVID-19. TCRdb keeps only in-frame clones here, not all; method: immunoSEQ multiplex PCR. The sample has under 130,000 clones, approximately 88% seen once. The source material was peripheral blood. The source is a woman aged 55 to 70 with acute or convalescent COVID-19. CDR3s include the opening cysteine and the closing phenylalanine or tryptophan. The D gene is left open where the match is weak. Clone size is shown for a subset of rows, as once, few, many or a class of expanded clone.

v_call: TRBV3-1/TRBV3-2
j_call: TRBJ2-6
d_call: NA
clone_size: NA
cdr3_nt: TGTGCCAGTAGCTCGGGGGGGGCCAACGTCCTGACTTTC
cdr3_aa: CASSSGGANVLTF

v_call: TRBV6-2/TRBV6-3
j_call: TRBJ1-1
d_call: NA
clone_size: NA
cdr3_nt: TGTGCCAGCAGCGCAGGGGACCGGCGGGAAGCTTTCTTT
cdr3_aa: CASSAGDRREAFF

v_call: TRBV19
j_call: TRBJ1-2
d_call: NA
clone_size: NA
cdr3_nt: TGTGCCAGTAGTGTCCAGGGCGTTATTAACTATGGCTACACCTTC
cdr3_aa: CASSVQGVINYGYTF

v_call: TRBV19
j_call: TRBJ2-1
d_call: NA
clone_size: NA
cdr3_nt: TGTGCCAGTAGCCTAAACAGTGTCTACAATGAGCAGTTCTTC
cdr3_aa: CASSLNSVYNEQFF

v_call: TRBV7-3
j_call: TRBJ2-1
d_call: TRBD1
clone_size: NA
cdr3_nt: TGTGCCAGCAGCATTAGGGGCTTAGGGACAGGGGCTAATGAGCAGTTCTTC
cdr3_aa: CASSIRGLGTGANEQFF

v_call: TRBV11-3
j_call: TRBJ2-3
d_call: NA
clone_size: once
cdr3_nt: TGTGCCAGCAGTGATGGGGGGACAGATACGCAGTATTTT
cdr3_aa: CASSDGGTDTQYF

v_call: TRBV2
j_call: TRBJ2-2
d_call: TRBD1
clone_size: few
cdr3_nt: TGTGCCAGCAAGAAGGGGACAGGGGACACCGGGGAGCTGTTTTTT
cdr3_aa: CASKKGTGDTGELFF

v_call: TRBV7-9
j_call: TRBJ2-7
d_call: NA
clone_size: NA
cdr3_nt: TGTGCCAGCAGCTTGCTCTCGGGACTCAGCTACGAGCAGTACTTC
cdr3_aa: CASSLLSGLSYEQYF

v_call: TRBV24-1
j_call: TRBJ2-1
d_call: TRBD2
clone_size: NA
cdr3_nt: TGTGCCACCCTCTCTACCGGGACTAGCGGGAGTCTACCCCCAAATGAGCAGTTCTTC
cdr3_aa: CATLSTGTSGSLPPNEQFF

v_call: TRBV30
j_call: TRBJ1-6
d_call: TRBD1
clone_size: NA
cdr3_nt: TGTGCCTGCAAAGCACAGGGGCCGGGCGACGCCCTCCACTTT
cdr3_aa: CACKAQGPGDALHF

v_call: TRBV7-2
j_call: TRBJ2-1
d_call: NA
clone_size: once
cdr3_nt: TGTGCCAGCAGCTTATCTTCAGTGACCTACAATGAGCAGTTCTTC
cdr3_aa: CASSLSSVTYNEQFF

v_call: TRBV28
j_call: TRBJ2-2
d_call: TRBD2
clone_size: NA
cdr3_nt: TGTGCCAGCAGTTCTAGCGGGATAGCCGGGGAGCTGTTTTTT
cdr3_aa: CASSSSGIAGELFF

v_call: TRBV5-4
j_call: TRBJ1-1
d_call: NA
clone_size: NA
cdr3_nt: TGTGCCAGCAGCTTGGGCCAGGACACTGAAGCTTTCTTT
cdr3_aa: CASSLGQDTEAFF

v_call: TRBV12-3/TRBV12-4
j_call: TRBJ2-5
d_call: NA
clone_size: NA
cdr3_nt: TGTGCCAGCAGAGTCGGGGAGACCCAGTACTTC
cdr3_aa: CASRVGETQYF

v_call: TRBV3-1/TRBV3-2
j_call: TRBJ2-1
d_call: TRBD2
clone_size: NA
cdr3_nt: TGTGCCAGCAGCCAAGAACGGGCGGCGTTGGGACGGGAGGTTCAATACAATGAGCAGTTCTTC
cdr3_aa: CASSQERAALGREVQYNEQFF

v_call: TRBV5-5
j_call: TRBJ2-2
d_call: NA
clone_size: NA
cdr3_nt: TGTGCCAGCAGCAAAGACCCGGGAGACACCGGGGAGCTGTTTTTT
cdr3_aa: CASSKDPGDTGELFF

v_call: TRBV28
j_call: TRBJ2-3
d_call: NA
clone_size: NA
cdr3_nt: TGTGCCAGCAGTTTCTGGACAGACACAGATACGCAGTATTTT
cdr3_aa: CASSFWTDTDTQYF

v_call: TRBV18
j_call: TRBJ2-1
d_call: TRBD2
clone_size: NA
cdr3_nt: TGTGCCAGCTCACGAGTTTCAGCGGGAATCTCCTACAATGAGCAGTTCTTC
cdr3_aa: CASSRVSAGISYNEQFF

v_call: TRBV14
j_call: TRBJ2-5
d_call: NA
clone_size: NA
cdr3_nt: TGTGCCAGCAGCCACCGAACCCCGGCCCCCGGGGAGACCCAGTACTTC
cdr3_aa: CASSHRTPAPGETQYF

v_call: TRBV14
j_call: TRBJ2-1
d_call: NA
clone_size: once
cdr3_nt: TGTGCCAGCAGCCCCCGGGTGTTAGGTGAGCAGTTCTTC
cdr3_aa: CASSPRVLGEQFF

v_call: TRBV28
j_call: TRBJ1-2
d_call: TRBD1
clone_size: NA
cdr3_nt: TGTGCCAGCAGTTCAGGACAGGGCTCCTATGGCTACACCTTC
cdr3_aa: CASSSGQGSYGYTF

v_call: TRBV7-9
j_call: TRBJ1-4
d_call: NA
clone_size: NA
cdr3_nt: TGTGCCAGCAGCTTGGGCCAGGGAGGGGCGGCTAATGAAAAACTGTTTTTT
cdr3_aa: CASSLGQGGAANEKLFF

v_call: TRBV6-5
j_call: TRBJ1-6
d_call: TRBD1
clone_size: NA
cdr3_nt: TGTGCCAGCAGTTCAGGACAGGGGGCCTATTCACCCCTCCACTTT
cdr3_aa: CASSSGQGAYSPLHF

v_call: TRBV15
j_call: TRBJ2-4
d_call: NA
clone_size: NA
cdr3_nt: TGTGCCACCAGCCCCCGAACGGCGGGATGGAACATTCAGTACTTC
cdr3_aa: CATSPRTAGWNIQYF

v_call: TRBV6-4
j_call: TRBJ1-1
d_call: TRBD1
clone_size: NA
cdr3_nt: TGTGCCCCAGGCAGGGGGCGAGACATGAACACTGAAGCTTTCTTT
cdr3_aa: CAPGRGRDMNTEAFF

v_call: TRBV6-1
j_call: TRBJ1-6
d_call: NA
clone_size: NA
cdr3_nt: TGTGCCAGCAGTGATCGGGAGCCCGCACGTACCTATAATTCACCCCTCCACTTT
cdr3_aa: CASSDREPARTYNSPLHF

v_call: TRBV28
j_call: TRBJ1-1
d_call: NA
clone_size: once
cdr3_nt: TGTGCCAGCAGTTTTTATCCCTCTGAAGCTTTCTTT
cdr3_aa: CASSFYPSEAFF

v_call: TRBV15
j_call: TRBJ1-2
d_call: TRBD1
clone_size: NA
cdr3_nt: TGTGCCACCCGCGTTCTCGACAGGGCGATTGCTAACTATGGCTACACCTTC
cdr3_aa: CATRVLDRAIANYGYTF

v_call: TRBV7-8
j_call: TRBJ1-3
d_call: NA
clone_size: NA
cdr3_nt: TGTGCCAGCAGCTTAGATGGCGGGGCTGGAAACACCATATATTTT
cdr3_aa: CASSLDGGAGNTIYF

v_call: TRBV5-8
j_call: TRBJ1-1
d_call: NA
clone_size: NA
cdr3_nt: TGTGCCAGCAGGTACATAATGAACACTGAAGCTTTCTTT
cdr3_aa: CASRYIMNTEAFF

v_call: TRBV3-1/TRBV3-2
j_call: TRBJ1-6
d_call: NA
clone_size: NA
cdr3_nt: TGTGCCAGCAGTCAAGGTTCCCGGGGACTGTATAATTCACCCCTCCACTTT
cdr3_aa: CASSQGSRGLYNSPLHF

v_call: TRBV19
j_call: TRBJ2-1
d_call: NA
clone_size: NA
cdr3_nt: TGTGCCAGCCGCGTGGGGACTTACAATGAGCAGTTCTTC
cdr3_aa: CASRVGTYNEQFF

v_call: TRBV18
j_call: TRBJ2-1
d_call: TRBD2
clone_size: NA
cdr3_nt: TGTGCCAGCTCACGGGGAGGGAACTACAATGAGCAGTTCTTC
cdr3_aa: CASSRGGNYNEQFF

v_call: TRBV6-1
j_call: TRBJ2-1
d_call: NA
clone_size: NA
cdr3_nt: TGTGCCAGCAGTGAACTCCGGGATGAGCAGTTCTTC
cdr3_aa: CASSELRDEQFF

v_call: TRBV4-1
j_call: TRBJ2-1
d_call: TRBD1
clone_size: NA
cdr3_nt: TGCGCCAGCAGCCAAGGGACCGGGACAGGGTGTCTCTTC
cdr3_aa: CASSQGTGTGCLF

v_call: TRBV3-1/TRBV3-2
j_call: TRBJ1-2
d_call: NA
clone_size: NA
cdr3_nt: TGTGCCAGCAGCCAAGTAAAGGTCGGGGGCTACACCTTC
cdr3_aa: CASSQVKVGGYTF

v_call: TRBV27
j_call: TRBJ1-2
d_call: NA
clone_size: NA
cdr3_nt: TGTGCCAGCAGTTTATCAGGGACACACACTTACGACCGCTACACCTTC
cdr3_aa: CASSLSGTHTYDRYTF

v_call: TRBV18
j_call: TRBJ2-3
d_call: NA
clone_size: NA
cdr3_nt: TGTGCCAGCTCAGAAGCGGGCCTCACAGATACGCAGTATTTT
cdr3_aa: CASSEAGLTDTQYF

v_call: TRBV7-8
j_call: TRBJ2-2
d_call: NA
clone_size: NA
cdr3_nt: TGTGCCAGCGGAATAAACCGACCCGGGACACCTAACACCGGGGAGCTGTTTTTT
cdr3_aa: CASGINRPGTPNTGELFF

v_call: TRBV7-9
j_call: TRBJ1-1
d_call: TRBD1
clone_size: NA
cdr3_nt: TGTGCCAGCAGCTTGTTCGCCGGGACAGGGTCATCTGAAGCTTTCTTT
cdr3_aa: CASSLFAGTGSSEAFF

v_call: TRBV10-2
j_call: TRBJ2-1
d_call: NA
clone_size: NA
cdr3_nt: TGCGCCAGCAGTGAGTCGACTAGGGCGGAGCAGTTCTTC
cdr3_aa: CASSESTRAEQFF

v_call: TRBV18
j_call: TRBJ1-5
d_call: TRBD1
clone_size: NA
cdr3_nt: TGTGCCAGCTCTCTATCCCAAAGTAGACAGGGATACAATCAGCCCCAGCATTTT
cdr3_aa: CASSLSQSRQGYNQPQHF

v_call: TRBV3-1/TRBV3-2
j_call: TRBJ2-2
d_call: NA
clone_size: NA
cdr3_nt: TGTGCCAGCAGCCAAGCCGGGGGGGAGCTGTTTTTT
cdr3_aa: CASSQAGGELFF

v_call: TRBV19
j_call: TRBJ2-2
d_call: NA
clone_size: NA
cdr3_nt: TGTGCCAGTAGTAGAGGTCGGGGGTCCGGGGAGCTGTTTTTT
cdr3_aa: CASSRGRGSGELFF

v_call: TRBV7-2
j_call: TRBJ2-1
d_call: TRBD2
clone_size: NA
cdr3_nt: TGTGCCAGCAGCTTATCTAGCGGGAGTTTGTATGAGCAGTTCTTC
cdr3_aa: CASSLSSGSLYEQFF

v_call: TRBV6-2/TRBV6-3
j_call: TRBJ2-7
d_call: NA
clone_size: NA
cdr3_nt: TGTGCCAGCAGTTACGCTAGCGAGCAGTACTTC
cdr3_aa: CASSYASEQYF

v_call: TRBV20-1
j_call: TRBJ2-5
d_call: NA
clone_size: NA
cdr3_nt: TGCAGTGCTAGAGCGGAGACCCAGTACTTC
cdr3_aa: CSARAETQYF

v_call: TRBV2
j_call: TRBJ2-7
d_call: NA
clone_size: NA
cdr3_nt: TGTGCCAGCAACATTGACTCGCTCTACGAGCAGTACTTC
cdr3_aa: CASNIDSLYEQYF

v_call: TRBV6-5
j_call: TRBJ1-2
d_call: TRBD1
clone_size: NA
cdr3_nt: TGTGCCAGCAGTTACGGGACAGGGACCTATGGCTACACCTTC
cdr3_aa: CASSYGTGTYGYTF

v_call: TRBV19
j_call: TRBJ1-1
d_call: NA
clone_size: NA
cdr3_nt: TGTGCCAGTAGTATAACAACAGGGAGCACTGAAGCTTTCTTT
cdr3_aa: CASSITTGSTEAFF

v_call: TRBV2
j_call: TRBJ1-2
d_call: NA
clone_size: NA
cdr3_nt: TGTGCCAGCAGTGTGGGGCTGGTTGGCTACACCTTC
cdr3_aa: CASSVGLVGYTF

v_call: TRBV19
j_call: TRBJ1-4
d_call: NA
clone_size: NA
cdr3_nt: TGTGCCAGTAGTGAACAGGTTAATGAAAAACTGTTTTTT
cdr3_aa: CASSEQVNEKLFF

v_call: TRBV10-2
j_call: TRBJ1-1
d_call: NA
clone_size: NA
cdr3_nt: TGCGCCAGCAGTGAAGAACGGAGGAACACTGAAGCTTTCTTT
cdr3_aa: CASSEERRNTEAFF

v_call: TRBV4-1
j_call: TRBJ2-3
d_call: TRBD2
clone_size: NA
cdr3_nt: TGCGCCAGCAGCCCTGGCCGCCTAGCGGGAGTAGGTCACCGGACAGATACGCAGTATTTT
cdr3_aa: CASSPGRLAGVGHRTDTQYF